A selection of T cell receptor beta chains follows, all from one sample in a study of blood T cell repertoires in COVID-19. Sequencing was performed with immunoSEQ multiplex PCR; in TCRdb, only in-frame clones are kept and a portion is missing. The sample includes hundreds of thousands of clones, about nine tenths of them seen just once. The sample comprised peripheral blood. Every receptor here comes from a man in his 60s who had recovered from COVID-19. CDR3s include the opening cysteine and the closing phenylalanine or tryptophan. The D gene is left open where the match is weak.

j_call | d_call | v_call | cdr3_aa | cdr3_nt
TRBJ1-1 | - | TRBV20-1 | CSASGSTGSGTEAFF | TGCAGTGCTAGTGGGAGCACAGGGTCGGGGACTGAAGCTTTCTTT
TRBJ2-7 | - | TRBV10-3 | CAISESTGGATRYEQYF | TGTGCCATCAGTGAGTCGACTGGAGGGGCGACACGTTACGAGCAGTACTTC
TRBJ2-1 | TRBD2 | TRBV29-1 | CSVGGQGRLAGGNEQFF | TGCAGCGTTGGAGGACAGGGTAGACTAGCGGGGGGGAATGAGCAGTTCTTC
TRBJ2-7 | TRBD2 | TRBV18 | CASSPLGGGFYEQYF | TGTGCCAGCTCACCACTCGGGGGGGGGTTCTACGAGCAGTACTTC
TRBJ1-1 | - | TRBV18 | CASSAGLGNTEAFF | TGTGCCAGCTCTGCGGGACTGGGCAACACTGAAGCTTTCTTT
TRBJ2-7 | - | TRBV28 | CAAARGDSYEQYF | TGTGCAGCCGCAAGGGGCGATTCCTACGAGCAGTACTTC
TRBJ2-1 | TRBD1 | TRBV4-1 | CASSRSVTGDNEQFF | TGCGCCAGCAGCCGAAGCGTAACAGGGGACAATGAGCAGTTCTTC
TRBJ1-3 | TRBD1 | TRBV28 | CASSLSGTGPNTIYF | TGTGCCAGCAGTTTATCCGGGACAGGCCCAAACACCATATATTTT
TRBJ1-3 | TRBD1 | TRBV7-8 | CASSLTGGKGNTIYF | TGTGCCAGCAGTCTGACAGGGGGCAAAGGAAACACCATATATTTT
TRBJ1-1 | - | TRBV6-5 | CATRGDGNTEAFF | TGTGCCACCCGCGGGGACGGGAACACTGAAGCTTTCTTT
TRBJ2-7 | - | TRBV18 | CASSLGRDEQYF | TGTGCCAGCTCCCTGGGGAGAGACGAGCAGTACTTC
TRBJ2-1 | TRBD2 | TRBV2 | CASAWTSGRTNFYNEQFF | TGTGCCAGCGCCTGGACTAGCGGGAGAACCAACTTTTACAATGAGCAGTTCTTC
TRBJ2-4 | - | TRBV7-9 | CASSPGTSFTPNRKNIQYF | TGTGCCAGCAGCCCAGGGACAAGCTTTACTCCGAACCGCAAAAACATTCAGTACTTC
TRBJ2-7 | - | TRBV21-1 | CASSKGGGARTYEQYF | TGTGCCAGCAGCAAAGGGGGAGGAGCTAGAACCTACGAGCAGTACTTC
TRBJ2-5 | - | TRBV19 | CASSIGSTTQETQYF | TGTGCCAGTAGTATAGGGTCGACTACCCAAGAGACCCAGTACTTC
TRBJ1-4 | - | TRBV2 | CASRIVFEKLFF | TGTGCCAGCAGGATAGTTTTTGAAAAACTGTTTTTT
TRBJ1-1 | - | TRBV6-5 | CASSLGAYGNTEAFF | TGTGCCAGCAGTTTGGGGGCGTATGGGAACACTGAAGCTTTCTTT